This paragraph reports one T cell receptor beta chain. The CDR3 covers 12 residues. CDR1 and CDR2 from the germline V gene are LNHDA and SQIVND (reference sequence). V was pared by 6 bases and J by 4 bases, with 7 bases between. The assay was immunoSEQ multiplex PCR, and TCRdb's table has in-frame clones only and misses some. The profile shows about 180,000 clones, around 93% of them singletons. This sample is part of a study of T cell responses to AZD1222 COVID-19 vaccine. V is TRBV19 and J is TRBJ2-4; the D is unclear. The receptor's source is an adult who received the MenACWY meningococcal vaccine as a control. The input for sequencing was peripheral blood, taken 28 days after the second dose of the MenACWY control vaccine. This chain's CDR3 is CASSSGKNIQYF. CDR3 nucleotide sequence: TGTGCCAGTAGCAGTGGGAAAAACATTCAGTACTTC.